The next 26 T cell receptor beta chains were all read from a single sample in a study of beta chain features in type 1 diabetes. All of the isolated RNA was reverse transcribed, so expressed TCRB transcripts were sequenced. Libraries were prepared by immunoSEQ multiplex PCR; TCRdb keeps only in-frame clonotypes and omits some of them. The table includes approximately 300,000 clones, around 10% detected once. Material for sequencing was naive CD4+ T cells from blood. All receptors derive from a woman aged 25 to 39 in good health.

This chain links TRBV18 with TRBJ2-2, with a possible D match to TRBD1 (6 bases). V shed 1 base and J shed 6 bases, with 18 bases lying between them. Germline assignment: CDR1 KGHSH and CDR2 LQKENI. The CDR3 sequence is 17 residues long. CDR3 nucleotide sequence: TGTGCCAGCTCACCACGGACGTCGGGGCAGGGGCCCGGGGAGCTGTTTTTT. Encoded protein: CASSPRTSGQGPGELFF.

This clone has only a few counts. V gene TRBV5-1 combines with J gene TRBJ2-5; D is perhaps TRBD1 (5 bases). The germline V and J ends were trimmed by 2 bases and 4 bases, with 15 bases remaining between them. Germline V gene sequence: CDR1 SGHRS, CDR2 YFSETQ. The CDR3 runs to 15 residues. This chain's CDR3 is CASSFSGKSGETQYF. The DNA for the CDR3 is TGCGCCAGCAGCTTCTCAGGGAAAAGTGGAGAGACCCAGTACTTC.

The chain recombines TRBV25-1 with TRBJ2-2, with D perhaps matching TRBD2 (5 bases). The germline V gene has CDR1 MGHDK and CDR2 SYGVNS. This CDR3 region has 15 residues. The V end was cut by 3 bases, the J end by 4 bases, with 12 bases between. The chain's CDR3 is CASSDVAAGTGELFF. CDR3 DNA sequence: TGTGCCAGCAGTGATGTGGCGGCGGGCACCGGGGAGCTGTTTTTT.

The V and J genes are TRBV6-6 and TRBJ1-3; D is possibly TRBD1 (5 bases). V was shortened by 6 bases and J by 6 bases, with 12 bases between the two germline ends. Looked up from germline, CDR1 is MNHNY and CDR2 is SVGAGI (reference sequence). This CDR3 region has 13 residues. The CDR3 DNA is TGTGCCAGCAGAGGGGATTACGAAAACACCATATATTTT. It is translated as CASRGDYENTIYF.

This clone was detected only a few times. The chain couples TRBV6-5 to TRBJ2-5; D is uncertain. CDR1 and CDR2 (germline): MNHEY, SVGAGI. CDR3 length equals 16 residues. V was trimmed by 0 bases and J by 1 base, leaving 12 bases between them. CDR3 in amino acids: CASSYSQHTPQETQYF. CDR3 bases: TGTGCCAGCAGTTACTCTCAACATACCCCCCAAGAGACCCAGTACTTC.

The V call is TRBV4-2, the J call TRBJ2-1, with D maybe TRBD1 (9 bases). V lost 5 bases and J 7 bases, leaving 21 bases between the germline ends. This CDR3 is built from 16 residues. In germline, CDR1 is LGHNA, CDR2 YNFKEQ. CDR3 loop: CASSSGRDRVENEQFF. The CDR3 nucleotides are TGTGCCAGCAGCTCCGGGAGGGACAGGGTGGAAAATGAGCAGTTCTTC.

The V call is TRBV6-5, the J call TRBJ2-7; 10 nucleotides match TRBD1. CDR1 is MNHEY and CDR2 is SVGAGI in the germline V gene. The length of the CDR3 is 15 residues. Trimming cost V 2 bases and J 5 bases; bases outside gene matches: 6. The CDR3 sequence is CASSYTGQGYDEQYF. CDR3 nucleotide sequence: TGTGCCAGCAGTTACACGGGACAGGGGTACGACGAGCAGTACTTC.

The chain carries TRBV7-2 and TRBJ1-1, with TRBD1 as a possible D gene (5 bases). Trimming removed 2 bases from V and 9 bases from J, with 19 bases in between. The germline V gene has CDR1 SGHTA and CDR2 FQGNSA. The CDR3 is 15 residues long. CDR3 protein: CASSLSNRQGQQAFF. CDR3 sequence (DNA): TGTGCCAGCAGCTTATCGAACCGGCAGGGCCAACAAGCTTTCTTT. Supplemented by reference TRBV7-2 and TRBJ1-1, the full variable domain reads GAGVSQSPSNKVTEKGKDVELRCDPISGHTALYWYRQSLGQGLEFLIYFQGNSAPDKSGLPSDRFSAERTGGSVSTLTIQRTQQEDSAVYLCASSLSNRQGQQAFFGQGTRLTVV.

The chain has TRBV7-2 and TRBJ2-1, with 8 bases aligning to TRBD1. V was clipped by 3 bases and J by 8 bases; unmatched bases: 6. CDR3 length equals 14 residues. Germline loops: CDR1 SGHTA, CDR2 FQGNSA. CDR3 DNA sequence: TGTGCCAGCAGCTTGAGGACAGGGTCCGATGAGCAGTTCTTC. Its translation is CASSLRTGSDEQFF. Full variable domain (missing parts from reference TRBV7-2 and TRBJ2-1): GAGVSQSPSNKVTEKGKDVELRCDPISGHTALYWYRQSLGQGLEFLIYFQGNSAPDKSGLPSDRFSAERTGGSVSTLTIQRTQQEDSAVYLCASSLRTGSDEQFFGPGTRLTVL.

A few counts support this clone. The V and J genes are TRBV28 and TRBJ2-7; 9 positions match TRBD2. Germline CDR1 reads MDHEN; CDR2 reads SYDVKM. V dropped 6 bases and J dropped 4; count of bases not matched to a gene: 10. The CDR3 spans 15 residues. The CDR3 region has the DNA TGTGCCAGCAGGCTAGCGGGAATACAGAATTACGAGCAGTACTTC. This encodes CASRLAGIQNYEQYF.

This clone occurred a few times. The V and J genes are TRBV5-6 and TRBJ1-1; possibly TRBD1 for D (5 bases). In germline, CDR1 is SGHDT, CDR2 YYEEEE. Trimming pared 2 bases from V and 11 bases from J, leaving 10 bases between. This CDR3 spans 11 amino acids. The CDR3 loop is CASSFREGAFF. In DNA, the CDR3 is TGTGCCAGCAGCTTCAGGGAAGGCGCTTTCTTT.

V is TRBV28 and J is TRBJ2-3, with 7 nucleotides matching TRBD2. This CDR3 comprises 16 residues. Germline trimming cut 2 bases from V and 2 bases from J; bases unmatched to any gene: 7. Germline CDR1 is MDHEN and CDR2 is SYDVKM. CDR3 nucleotides: TGTGCCAGCAGTTTAATCCCAGCGGGGAACACAGATACGCAGTATTTT. Translated: CASSLIPAGNTDTQYF.

There are a few counts of this clone. This chain connects TRBV7-9 to TRBJ1-1, with D maybe TRBD1 (6 bases). Germline V gene data show CDR1 as SEHNR and CDR2 as FQNEAQ (reference sequence). The CDR3 runs to 15 residues. V dropped 5 bases and J dropped 6 bases, with 19 bases sitting between them. The chain's CDR3 is CASSLIQGRRSEAFF. The CDR3 DNA is TGTGCCAGCAGCCTTATACAGGGTCGGAGGTCTGAAGCTTTCTTT. The full variable domain, with the rest looked up from reference TRBV7-9 and TRBJ1-1, is DTGVSQNPRHKITKRGQNVTFRCDPISEHNRLYWYRQTLGQGPEFLTYFQNEAQLEKSRLLSDRFSAERPKGSFSTLEIQRTEQGDSAMYLCASSLIQGRRSEAFFGQGTRLTVV.

This sequence joins TRBV5-1 and TRBJ2-5; TRBD2 matches 13 bases. This CDR3 region has 17 residues. The junction had 10 bases not matched to a gene; V was cut back by 4 bases and J by 4 bases. Germline assignment: CDR1 SGHRS and CDR2 YFSETQ. Here the CDR3 reads CASSTNGLAGEGETQYF. The CDR3 DNA sequence: TGCGCCAGCAGCACGAACGGACTAGCGGGAGAGGGAGAGACCCAGTACTTC.

CDR3 in amino acids: CASSEPATVAGPSETQYF. CDR3 nucleotide sequence: TGTGCCAGCAGTGAACCCGCCACCGTAGCGGGCCCGTCCGAGACCCAGTACTTC. The chain couples TRBV7-2 to TRBJ2-5; 7 nucleotides line up with TRBD2. The germline V gene has CDR1 SGHTA and CDR2 FQGNSA. CDR3 length: 18 residues. With V trimmed by 6 bases and J by 5 bases, 21 bases remained unmatched.

This chain links TRBV6-5 with TRBJ1-4; D is possibly TRBD1 (6 bases). There are 14 residues in the CDR3. Between the trimmed V and J ends, which lost 6 bases and 4 bases, there was a span of 12 bases. The germline V gene has CDR1 MNHEY and CDR2 SVGAGI. In DNA, the CDR3 is TGTGCCAGCAGCCCCCAGGGGTTTAATGAAAAACTGTTTTTT. Translation: CASSPQGFNEKLFF.

This clone came up a few times. This chain joins TRBV19 and TRBJ2-1; D perhaps matches TRBD1 (5 bases). V gave up 9 bases and J gave up 0 bases, with 15 bases separating them. The CDR3 is 15 residues long. Germline V CDR1 and CDR2: LNHDA, SQIVND (reference sequence). CDR3 in amino acids: CASRTKGSSYNEQFF. CDR3 DNA: TGTGCCAGCCGGACAAAGGGTAGCTCCTACAATGAGCAGTTCTTC.

The gene calls are TRBV25-1 and TRBJ2-3; D might be TRBD2 (6 bases). Germline CDR1 and CDR2: MGHDK and SYGVNS. CDR3 length equals 15 residues. Between the trimmed V and J ends, which lost 2 bases and 6 bases, there was a span of 15 bases. The CDR3 nucleotides read TGTGCCAGCAGTGAAGCTCGAGCTGGGGGGGATACGCAGTATTTT. Translating it yields CASSEARAGGDTQYF.

The CDR3 loop reads CASRTGHTGELFF. CDR3 bases: TGTGCCAGCAGGACAGGGCACACCGGGGAGCTGTTTTTT. The rearrangement uses TRBV27 and TRBJ2-2, with TRBD1 matching over 7 bases. The V gene end was trimmed by 6 bases and the J gene end by 3 bases; junction bases not matched to a gene: 1. Per the germline V gene, CDR1 is MNHEY and CDR2 is SMNVEV (reference sequence). This CDR3 region has 13 residues.

The chain uses TRBV2 and TRBJ2-5; D possibly corresponds to TRBD2 (6 bases). The CDR3 contains 12 residues. With 3 bases removed from V and 4 bases from J, the gap between germline ends came to 6 bases. From germline, CDR1 is SNHLY and CDR2 FYNNEI. CDR3 nucleotides: TGTGCCAGCAGTGAGGGACTAGAGACCCAGTACTTC. Residues: CASSEGLETQYF.

The CDR3 DNA follows: TGTGCCTGGAGTGTCGGGGGGTCGCGGGGTGGCGGCTACACCTTC. This gives the protein CAWSVGGSRGGGYTF. The chain recombines TRBV30 with TRBJ1-2; D perhaps matches TRBD1 (5 bases). The germline V and J ends were trimmed by 0 bases and 8 bases, with 19 bases remaining between them. This CDR3 comprises 15 residues. From germline, CDR1 is GTSNPN and CDR2 SVGIG (reference sequence).

The J gene is TRBJ2-7, the V gene TRBV7-2; TRBD1 matches at 7 bases. V gave up 5 bases and J gave up 2 bases; unmatched junction bases: 6. Germline V CDR1 and CDR2: SGHTA, FQGNSA. This CDR3 spans 14 amino acids. This chain's CDR3 is CASSRTGVTYEQYF. CDR3 nucleotide sequence: TGTGCCAGCAGCCGAACAGGGGTCACCTACGAGCAGTACTTC. The whole variable domain, filled in from reference TRBV7-2 and TRBJ2-7, reads GAGVSQSPSNKVTEKGKDVELRCDPISGHTALYWYRQSLGQGLEFLIYFQGNSAPDKSGLPSDRFSAERTGGSVSTLTIQRTQQEDSAVYLCASSRTGVTYEQYFGPGTRLTVT.

This clone was seen a handful of times. The V gene is TRBV7-6, the J gene TRBJ2-1; D is possibly TRBD2 (5 bases). The CDR3 consists of 16 residues. V shed 5 bases and J shed 0 bases, with 14 bases lying between them. Germline lookup yields CDR1 SGHVS and CDR2 FNYEAQ. CDR3 in amino acids: CASSRDIRSSYNEQFF. The DNA for the CDR3 is TGTGCCAGCAGCCGGGATATAAGAAGCTCCTACAATGAGCAGTTCTTC.

This clone was recorded only once. The chain couples TRBV18 to TRBJ1-2; 8 bases are a match to TRBD1. Per germline, CDR1 KGHSH and CDR2 LQKENI. V shed 5 bases, J shed 7 bases, and the junction held 15 bases outside the gene matches. The CDR3 totals 16 residues. The chain's CDR3 is CASSGTNDRGGAGYTF. In DNA form, the CDR3 reads TGTGCCAGCTCAGGAACTAACGACAGGGGAGGTGCTGGCTACACCTTC.

This sequence joins TRBV5-4 and TRBJ2-7; TRBD2 matches 8 bases. Germline CDR1 and CDR2: SGHNT and YYREEE (reference sequence). This CDR3 has 15 residues. J lost 0 bases, V lost 0 bases, and 2 bases had no gene match. The CDR3 sequence: CASSLVSGSSYEQYF. The CDR3 DNA reads as TGTGCCAGCAGCTTGGTGAGCGGGAGCTCCTACGAGCAGTACTTC.

This clone was seen a few times. The chain is built from TRBV5-1 and TRBJ1-1, with a weak D call TRBD1 (5 bases). Between the trimmed V and J ends, which lost 0 bases and 1 base, there was a span of 13 bases. The CDR3 sequence is 16 residues long. Germline loops: CDR1 SGHRS, CDR2 YFSETQ. DNA of the CDR3: TGCGCCAGCAGCTTGGGGCAGGGAAGAAAGAACACTGAAGCTTTCTTT. Protein sequence: CASSLGQGRKNTEAFF.